A selection of T cell receptor beta chains follows, all from one sample in a study of blood T cell repertoires in COVID-19. TCRdb's table, derived via immunoSEQ multiplex PCR, lists solely in-frame clones and lacks some. The table lists around 150,000 clones, 70% to 85% of them singletons. Sequencing used peripheral blood. The receptors derive from a man in his sixties who had recovered from COVID-19. The CDR3 runs from the conserved cysteine through the conserved F or W. Fields, in order: D gene, clone size, V gene, J gene, CDR3 DNA, CDR3 protein. A D gene is named only where the DNA matches it firmly. Expanded clones get a size class; other rows say once, few or many, or leave the size out.

d_gene: TRBD1
abundance: few
v_gene: TRBV24-1
j_gene: TRBJ2-2
CDR3nt: TGTGCCACCAGTGCTCCGACAGGGGGCTTCCCGTCCGGGGAGCTGTTTTTT
CDR3aa: CATSAPTGGFPSGELFF

d_gene: .
abundance: .
v_gene: TRBV6-1
j_gene: TRBJ2-1
CDR3nt: TGTGCCAGCAGTGACCCTTTATACTCTAGGACCTACAATGAGCAGTTCTTC
CDR3aa: CASSDPLYSRTYNEQFF

d_gene: .
abundance: .
v_gene: TRBV6-5
j_gene: TRBJ1-2
CDR3nt: TGTGCCAGCAGAGCAGGGCCTAACTATGGCTACACCTTC
CDR3aa: CASRAGPNYGYTF

d_gene: TRBD1
abundance: .
v_gene: TRBV7-2
j_gene: TRBJ1-3
CDR3nt: TGTGCCAGCAGCCAGACAGGGCCTGGAAACACCATATATTTT
CDR3aa: CASSQTGPGNTIYF

d_gene: .
abundance: .
v_gene: TRBV30
j_gene: TRBJ1-4
CDR3nt: TGTGCCTGGGGCCCTCAGGGGTTTGAAAAACTGTTTTTT
CDR3aa: CAWGPQGFEKLFF

d_gene: .
abundance: .
v_gene: TRBV19
j_gene: TRBJ1-4
CDR3nt: TGTGCCAGTAGTTGGGGCAGGGGTAATGAAAAACTGTTTTTT
CDR3aa: CASSWGRGNEKLFF

d_gene: TRBD1
abundance: .
v_gene: TRBV30
j_gene: TRBJ1-6
CDR3nt: TGTGCCTGGAGTGAAGGGTCAGGGGGCGCGGGGTCACCCCTCCACTTT
CDR3aa: CAWSEGSGGAGSPLHF

d_gene: .
abundance: .
v_gene: TRBV30
j_gene: TRBJ1-2
CDR3nt: TGTGCCTGGAGCGCTCCCGGCAGGCGCTATGGCTACACCTTC
CDR3aa: CAWSAPGRRYGYTF

d_gene: .
abundance: .
v_gene: TRBV28
j_gene: TRBJ1-3
CDR3nt: TGTGCCAGCAGTTTATTCTTCGGGGTGAACTCTGGAAACACCATATATTTT
CDR3aa: CASSLFFGVNSGNTIYF

d_gene: .
abundance: .
v_gene: TRBV29-1
j_gene: TRBJ1-1
CDR3nt: TGCAGCGTTGTGACAGCGAACACTGAAGCTTTCTTT
CDR3aa: CSVVTANTEAFF

d_gene: .
abundance: once
v_gene: TRBV7-8
j_gene: TRBJ1-3
CDR3nt: TGTGCCAGCAGCTTAGCGCTCGGGGGGGCTGGAAACACCATATATTTT
CDR3aa: CASSLALGGAGNTIYF

d_gene: TRBD2
abundance: .
v_gene: TRBV5-4
j_gene: TRBJ2-5
CDR3nt: TGTGCCAGCCTAAGCGGGGGGGCGCGGGAGACCCAGTACTTC
CDR3aa: CASLSGGARETQYF

d_gene: .
abundance: few
v_gene: TRBV9
j_gene: TRBJ1-2
CDR3nt: TGTGCCAGCAGCGTAGACTCACAGCCTAACTATGGCTACACCTTC
CDR3aa: CASSVDSQPNYGYTF

d_gene: .
abundance: .
v_gene: TRBV6-2/TRBV6-3
j_gene: TRBJ1-6
CDR3nt: TGTGCCAGCAGTTACGGGCGAGTAGGGGGTTCACCCCTCCACTTT
CDR3aa: CASSYGRVGGSPLHF

d_gene: .
abundance: .
v_gene: TRBV23-1
j_gene: TRBJ1-1
CDR3nt: TGCGCCAGCAGTCGCCACGGGTCGGTTGTGGGGAACACTGAAGCTTTCTTT
CDR3aa: CASSRHGSVVGNTEAFF

d_gene: .
abundance: once
v_gene: TRBV7-2
j_gene: TRBJ2-7
CDR3nt: TGTGCCAGCAGCCCTCTAGCAACCGGGCCCAGGAAAGAGCAGTACTTC
CDR3aa: CASSPLATGPRKEQYF

d_gene: TRBD2
abundance: .
v_gene: TRBV6-1
j_gene: TRBJ2-5
CDR3nt: TGTGCCAGCAGTGCCGGGACTAGCTGGCTCCCTCTTCAAGAGACCCAGTACTTC
CDR3aa: CASSAGTSWLPLQETQYF